This entry is about one T cell receptor beta chain. This record belongs to a study of early T cells in non-severe SARS-CoV-2 infection. For the study at large: Chains stayed unpaired after sequencing of bulk RNA from unsorted whole blood.

Researchers attached unique molecular identifiers to individual cDNA molecules. TCRdb recomputed calls from the 5' RACE reads with MiXCR, one row per CDR3 protein. The sample has 60,000 to 85,000 distinct CDR3 sequences, around 15% seen once. V was clipped by 2 bases and J by 9 bases, with 14 bases between them. This CDR3 comprises 15 residues. Looked up from germline, CDR1 is MNHEY and CDR2 is SMNVEV (reference sequence). The chain recombines TRBV27 with TRBJ1-6; D is uncertain. This TCR was recovered from an adult who was a healthcare worker with PCR-confirmed SARS-CoV-2 infection or an uninfected control (not recorded which). Sample: whole blood. CDR3 amino acids: CASSLGSPSSSPLHF. The CDR3 DNA reads TGTGCCAGCAGTTTAGGCAGCCCTTCTAGTTCACCCCTCCACTTT.